The 22 T cell receptor beta chains below were found in one sample sequenced in a study of T-cell memory formation after mild COVID-19. TCRdb fed the 5' RACE reads into MiXCR, producing one record per CDR3 protein. Of roughly 300,000 distinct CDR3 sequences in the sample, roughly 8.2% were seen once. Input material: PBMCs or a T cell subset sorted from them (not recorded which). Source of these receptors: a man aged 18 to 29 who had mild COVID-19 (a few samples of this study predate the infection). Cell type and time point are not known.

In this sample, this clonotype turned up a few times. This rearrangement joins TRBV6-5 to TRBJ2-1; maybe TRBD1 (6 bases). This CDR3 comprises 14 residues. V lost 2 bases and J 2 bases, leaving 7 bases between the germline ends. The germline V gene encodes CDR1 MNHEY and CDR2 SVGAGI. The CDR3 loop is CASSYEGAYNEQFF. The CDR3 region has the DNA TGTGCCAGCAGTTACGAGGGGGCCTACAATGAGCAGTTCTTC.

This clonotype was seen a handful of times. V gene TRBV7-9 combines with J gene TRBJ2-3; TRBD1 or TRBD2 may be the D gene (6 bases each). CDR3 length equals 15 residues. Trimming left V 3 bases short and J 4 bases short, with 14 bases between. In germline, CDR1 is SEHNR, CDR2 FQNEAQ (reference sequence). For the CDR3, the DNA is TGTGCCAGCAGCTTGAATTGGGGGGCCGCAGATACGCAGTATTTT. Amino acids: CASSLNWGAADTQYF.

The chain carries TRBV30 and TRBJ2-6; D call uncertain. This CDR3 has 14 amino acids. V was shortened by 0 bases and J by 4 bases, with 7 bases between the two germline ends. Per germline, CDR1 GTSNPN and CDR2 SVGIG (reference sequence). The chain's CDR3 is CAWSVPIGANVLTF. The CDR3 DNA sequence: TGTGCCTGGAGTGTACCGATAGGGGCCAACGTCCTGACTTTC. The variable domain in full, completed from reference TRBV30 and TRBJ2-6, reads SQTIHQWPATLVQPVGSPLSLECTVEGTSNPNLYWYRQAAGRGLQLLFYSVGIGQISSEVPQNLSASRPQDRQFILSSKKLLLSDSGFYLCAWSVPIGANVLTFGAGSRLTVL.

The chain employs TRBV6-5 and TRBJ1-1; tentatively, D is TRBD1 (5 bases). CDR1 MNHEY and CDR2 SVGAGI come from the germline V gene. CDR3 length: 13 amino acids. The V and J ends lost 5 bases and 1 base respectively, with 8 bases between them. CDR3 sequence (DNA): TGTGCCAGCAGTGACAGAAGGAACACTGAAGCTTTCTTT. Its translation: CASSDRRNTEAFF.

As concerns this clonotype: One end of the junction fails to match germline, which may point to a read error. V and J are TRBV7-2 and TRBJ2-6; 9 bases match TRBD1. Germline V gene sequence: CDR1 SGHTA, CDR2 FQGNSA. This CDR3 has 20 residues. CDR3 sequence: CASSTRGGTGKFSGANVLTF. The CDR3 DNA is TGTGCCAGCAGCACCAGAGGCGGGACAGGGAAGTTCTCTGGGGCCAACGTCTTGACTTTC. Full variable domain (remainder filled in from reference TRBV7-2 and TRBJ2-6): GAGVSQSPSNKVTEKGKDVELRCDPISGHTALYWYRQSLGQGLEFLIYFQGNSAPDKSGLPSDRFSAERTGGSVSTLTIQRTQQEDSAVYLCASSTRGGTGKFSGANVLTFGAGSRLTVL.

This clonotype was recorded a few times. CDR3 region: CASSWKPGQGRWEQYV. CDR3 DNA: TGTGCCAGCAGCTGGAAACCGGGACAGGGCCGATGGGAGCAGTACGTC. The V gene is TRBV5-6, the J gene TRBJ2-7; 9 bases are shared with TRBD1. The length of the CDR3 is 16 residues. V was pared by 3 bases and J by 7 bases, with 14 bases of the junction left unmatched. Per the germline V gene, CDR1 is SGHDT and CDR2 is YYEEEE.

This clonotype was picked up a small number of times. J is TRBJ2-7 and V is TRBV6-1; TRBD1 matches at 9 bases. This CDR3 contains 15 residues. V was pared by 3 bases and J by 6 bases, with 9 bases of the junction left unmatched. Germline V gene data show CDR1 as MNHNS and CDR2 as SASEGT. CDR3 in DNA: TGTGCCAGCAGTGAGAGGGGGGACAGGGCGAGCGAGCAGTACTTC. Translation gives CASSERGDRASEQYF.

This clonotype was recorded a few times. The chain uses TRBV12-3 or TRBV12-4 and TRBJ1-1; a weak D match, TRBD1 (5 bases). The length of the CDR3 is 14 residues. Trimming removed 6 bases at V and 3 bases at J, with 14 bases between. The CDR3 loop reads CASRPRDAYTEAFF. Here the CDR3 DNA reads TGTGCCAGCAGACCCAGGGATGCTTACACTGAAGCTTTCTTT.

The chain is built from TRBV3-1 and TRBJ1-1; tentatively, D is TRBD1 (5 bases). The V end was cut by 5 bases, the J end by 6 bases, with 28 bases between. The CDR3 totals 18 residues. From germline, CDR1 is LGHDT and CDR2 YNNKEL (reference sequence). DNA of the CDR3: TGTGCCAGCAGCTCCCAACCGGGGCGCTTGGGGTTTAGGGCTGAAGCTTTCTTT. This codes for CASSSQPGRLGFRAEAFF.

This clonotype came up a few times. The CDR3: CASGDRGPTDTQYF. The CDR3 coding sequence is TGTGCCAGTGGGGACAGGGGCCCTACAGATACGCAGTATTTT. The chain joins TRBV25-1 to TRBJ2-3; 10 bases fit TRBD1. Per the germline V gene, CDR1 is MGHDK and CDR2 is SYGVNS. J was trimmed by 3 bases and V by 9 bases; bases with no gene match: 6. The CDR3 is 14 amino acids.

This clonotype was recorded many times. The chain combines TRBV6-5 with TRBJ2-1; the D gene is possibly TRBD1 (6 bases). V shed 2 bases and J shed 5 bases, with 16 bases lying between them. CDR1 MNHEY and CDR2 SVGAGI come from the germline V gene. This CDR3 comprises 16 residues. CDR3 loop: CASSYETGTLHNEQFF. The CDR3 coding sequence is TGTGCCAGCAGTTACGAAACCGGGACATTGCACAATGAGCAGTTCTTC.

The chain joins TRBV7-9 to TRBJ2-7, with D maybe TRBD2 (6 bases). Germline V lookup: CDR1 SEHNR, CDR2 FQNEAQ (reference sequence). This CDR3 contains 12 residues. Between the trimmed V and J ends, which lost 6 bases and 2 bases, there was a span of 8 bases. The CDR3 here is CASRRGTYEQYV. In nucleotides, the CDR3 is TGTGCCAGCAGACGGGGGACCTACGAGCAGTACGTC.

This clonotype was counted at least ten times. The rearrangement joins TRBV7-3 to TRBJ2-2; D unclear. Looked up from germline, CDR1 is SGHTA and CDR2 is FQGTGA. The V gene lost 6 bases and the J gene lost 7 bases, with 12 bases spanning the gap. This CDR3 comprises 13 residues. CDR3 bases: TGTGCCAGCAGTATCTGGTTGGGCGGGGAGCTGTTTTTT. The encoded protein is CASSIWLGGELFF.

This sequence joins TRBV7-2 and TRBJ2-7; D is undetermined. The CDR3 runs 13 residues. Germline CDR1 SGHTA, CDR2 FQGNSA. V was clipped by 3 bases and J by 0 bases, with 6 bases between them. CDR3 protein: CASSLTYSYEQYV. The CDR3 region has the DNA TGTGCCAGCAGCTTGACATACTCCTACGAGCAGTACGTC.

Written as DNA, the CDR3 is TGTGCCAGCAGCGTAGCTGGAAAAGATACGCAGTATTTT. Amino acids: CASSVAGKDTQYF. The rearrangement links TRBV9 to TRBJ2-3; D remains ambiguous. V shed 0 bases and J shed 5 bases, with 7 bases lying between them. This CDR3 is 13 amino acids long. CDR1 is SGDLS, CDR2 YYNGEE, per germline.

This clonotype was seen more than once but under ten times. V usage is TRBV7-6 and J usage is TRBJ2-1, with 8 bases matching TRBD1. The germline gives CDR1 SGHVS, CDR2 FNYEAQ. The CDR3 has 17 amino acids. V lost 5 bases and J lost 0; bases outside the gene matches: 9. DNA of the CDR3: TGTGCCAGCAGCGAAGACAGGGGCCTACTCTCCTACAATGAGCAGTTCTTC. Amino acids: CASSEDRGLLSYNEQFF.

There are many counts of this clonotype. The chain uses TRBV4-3 and TRBJ1-2; TRBD1 is a possible D gene (5 bases). The germline gives CDR1 LGHNA, CDR2 YSLEER. This CDR3 is built from 11 residues. Trimming cost V 1 base and J 10 bases, with 7 bases left between them. DNA for the CDR3: TGCGCCAGCAGCCAAGGCAGGGCCTACACCTTC. Its translation is CASSQGRAYTF.

This clonotype was seen more than once but under ten times. The chain combines TRBV4-1 with TRBJ1-5, with D perhaps matching TRBD1 (5 bases). The CDR3 loop spans 16 amino acids. CDR1 and CDR2 from the germline V gene are MGHRA and YSYEKL. Trimming removed 2 bases from V and 2 bases from J, with 13 bases in between. The CDR3 coding sequence is TGCGCCAGCAGCCAAACGGGGCTGGGAGGCAATCAGCCCCAGCATTTT. The encoded protein is CASSQTGLGGNQPQHF.

This clonotype was found many times. The chain combines TRBV5-1 with TRBJ2-5, with 8 positions matching TRBD1. Unmatched junction bases numbered 3, after V lost 0 bases and J lost 2 bases. The germline V gene encodes CDR1 SGHRS and CDR2 YFSETQ. The CDR3 runs to 15 residues. Here the CDR3 reads CASSLEYRGQETQYF. The CDR3 nucleotides read TGCGCCAGCAGCTTGGAGTACAGGGGGCAAGAGACCCAGTACTTC.

This clonotype occurred a few times. The V gene is TRBV7-2, the J gene TRBJ2-5; TRBD1 matches at 10 bases. Germline assignment: CDR1 SGHTA and CDR2 FQGNSA. The CDR3 sequence is 12 residues long. Germline trimming cut 11 bases from V and 6 bases from J; bases unmatched to any gene: 6. The CDR3 bases are TGTGCCGTTAGGACAGGGGGACAGACCCAGTACTTC. It is translated as CAVRTGGQTQYF.

The chain has TRBV4-3 and TRBJ2-5; possibly TRBD1 for D (6 bases). The CDR3 totals 15 residues. The ends were cut back, 2 bases at V and 2 bases at J, with 12 bases in the middle. The V gene's germline CDR1 is LGHNA and CDR2 YSLEER. In nucleotides, the CDR3 is TGCGCCAGCAGCCAATACGGACAGCTTCAAGAGACCCAGTACTTC. It yields the protein CASSQYGQLQETQYF.

In its sample, this clonotype was seen a few times. V is TRBV20-1 and J is TRBJ1-2; no definite D call. V lost 2 bases to trimming and J lost 8 bases, with 21 bases between them. In germline, CDR1 is DFQATT, CDR2 SNEGSKA (reference sequence). The CDR3 spans 15 residues. The CDR3 is CSARFGYPTTSGYTF. CDR3 bases: TGCAGTGCTAGATTTGGATACCCGACAACAAGCGGCTACACCTTC.